These T cell receptor beta chains were read from a single sample in a study of vaccination and CD4 T cells after COVID-19. From the PCR reads, TCRdb called clonotypes with MiXCR, one entry per CDR3 protein. The sample gives 9,000 to 13,000 distinct CDR3 sequences, 26% of which show up once; approximately 44% is in the top ten. For these TCRs, the target antigens are not known. This specimen consisted of CD4+ T cells from blood, cultured in vitro, obtained before SARS-CoV-2 vaccination. The receptors originated from a human donor who received a COVID-19 vaccine. Each CDR3 is given with its conserved first and last residue. Each record gives: V gene, J gene, clone size, D gene, CDR3 protein, CDR3 DNA. D genes are given only for firm matches. Clone size appears in some rows only: once, few, many, or a class for an expanded clone.

TRBV15,TRBJ1-5,-,TRBD1,CATSSGVDRGSNQPQHF,TGTGCCACCAGCAGTGGTGTCGACAGGGGTAGCAATCAGCCCCAGCATTTT
TRBV29-1,TRBJ2-7,-,TRBD1,CSGQGAYEQYF,TGCAGCGGGCAGGGGGCGTACGAGCAGTACTTC
TRBV29-1,TRBJ2-3,-,-,CSVNHSGSTQYF,TGCAGCGTTAATCATAGCGGTAGTACGCAGTATTTT
TRBV5-4,TRBJ1-2,-,-,CASSLVTANYGYTF,TGTGCCAGCAGCCTTGTGACAGCTAACTATGGCTACACCTTC
TRBV19,TRBJ1-2,-,-,CASSPQLLEIGYTF,TGTGCCAGTAGTCCTCAGTTACTCGAGATTGGCTACACCTTC
TRBV6-2/TRBV6-3,TRBJ1-4,-,-,CASRRGQTTNEKLFF,TGTGCCAGCAGGCGAGGACAGACAACTAATGAAAAACTGTTTTTT
TRBV12-3/TRBV12-4,TRBJ2-5,-,TRBD2,CASSWGSGGDDQETQYF,TGTGCCAGCAGTTGGGGGTCGGGGGGGGACGACCAAGAGACCCAGTACTTC
TRBV4-2,TRBJ2-1,few,-,CASSQVPGVTNEQFF,TGTGCCAGCAGCCAAGTTCCAGGGGTGACCAATGAGCAGTTCTTC
TRBV12-3/TRBV12-4,TRBJ1-3,-,-,CASSLPSGNTIYF,TGTGCCAGCAGTTTACCCAGTGGAAACACCATATATTTT
TRBV7-9,TRBJ1-1,few,TRBD1,CASSLQDRGRPEAFF,TGTGCCAGCAGCTTACAGGACAGGGGTCGCCCCGAAGCTTTCTTT
TRBV15,TRBJ2-7,-,TRBD2,CATSRGGLVSGEQYF,TGTGCCACCAGCAGAGGAGGACTAGTCTCGGGCGAGCAGTACTTC
TRBV6-1,TRBJ1-2,few,TRBD1,CASSSDRGNGYTF,TGTGCCAGCAGCTCGGACAGGGGAAATGGCTACACCTTC
TRBV15,TRBJ1-1,-,-,CATSRTEVVNTEAFF,TGTGCCACCAGCCGGACAGAGGTGGTGAACACTGAAGCTTTCTTT
TRBV7-9,TRBJ2-3,few,-,CASTEAGTQYF,TGTGCCAGCACCGAAGCGGGTACGCAGTATTTT
TRBV30,TRBJ2-7,few,TRBD1,CAWSSDRSYEQYF,TGTGCCTGGAGTTCGGACAGGTCCTACGAGCAGTACTTC
TRBV20-1,TRBJ1-2,few,-,CSATQGTNYGYTF,TGCAGTGCTACTCAGGGGACCAACTATGGCTACACCTTC
TRBV5-5,TRBJ2-7,-,-,CASSPGHSYEQYF,TGTGCCAGCAGCCCAGGACACTCCTACGAGCAGTACTTC
TRBV4-1,TRBJ2-5,few,TRBD2,CASSPRASGGVETQYF,TGCGCCAGCAGCCCACGAGCCAGCGGGGGCGTGGAGACCCAGTACTTC
TRBV6-1,TRBJ2-5,few,TRBD2,CASSERPGGLETQYF,TGTGCCAGCAGTGAACGTCCGGGGGGGCTAGAGACCCAGTACTTC
TRBV10-3,TRBJ1-2,-,TRBD1,CAITPTGELYGYTF,TGTGCCATCACTCCGACAGGGGAACTCTATGGCTACACCTTC
TRBV10-3,TRBJ1-2,few,TRBD1,CAIGPTGVNYGYTF,TGTGCCATCGGGCCGACAGGGGTGAACTATGGCTACACCTTC
TRBV30,TRBJ1-4,-,-,CAWSVFREKLFF,TGTGCCTGGAGTGTTTTTCGTGAAAAACTGTTTTTT
TRBV18,TRBJ1-1,-,-,CASSPGRQEAFF,TGTGCCAGCTCACCTGGGAGACAGGAAGCTTTCTTT
TRBV7-7,TRBJ2-5,-,-,CASSLTGSKKGETQYF,TGTGCCAGCAGCTTAACCGGCTCCAAAAAGGGAGAGACCCAGTACTTC
TRBV7-2,TRBJ1-1,-,-,CASSLEWAMNTEAFF,TGTGCCAGCAGCTTAGAGTGGGCTATGAACACTGAAGCTTTCTTT
TRBV6-1,TRBJ2-5,-,TRBD2,CASRASGGEETQYF,TGTGCCAGCAGGGCTAGCGGGGGGGAAGAGACCCAGTACTTC
TRBV7-2,TRBJ2-3,few,TRBD2,CASSFRGGRGDTQYF,TGTGCCAGCAGCTTCCGGGGGGGCCGAGGAGATACGCAGTATTTT
TRBV9,TRBJ1-2,-,-,CASSRGDEGYTF,TGTGCCAGCAGCCGCGGGGATGAGGGCTACACCTTC
TRBV27,TRBJ1-4,few,-,CASSRDGGQDEKLFF,TGTGCCAGCAGTCGGGACGGGGGCCAGGATGAAAAACTGTTTTTT
TRBV7-9,TRBJ1-1,few,-,CASKTQAENTEAFF,TGTGCCAGCAAGACACAGGCAGAGAACACTGAAGCTTTCTTT
TRBV10-3,TRBJ2-5,few,TRBD1,CAIRDREEETQYF,TGTGCCATCAGGGACAGGGAAGAAGAGACCCAGTACTTC
TRBV25-1,TRBJ2-3,few,-,CASSDPRDPGLDTQYF,TGTGCCAGCAGTGACCCCAGGGACCCGGGGCTAGATACGCAGTATTTT
TRBV6-1,TRBJ1-2,-,-,CASSPEAAVNYGYTF,TGTGCCAGCAGTCCCGAAGCGGCGGTTAACTATGGCTACACCTTC
TRBV9,TRBJ2-3,-,-,CASSVSFGSTDTQYF,TGTGCCAGCAGCGTTAGCTTTGGAAGTACAGATACGCAGTATTTT
TRBV7-9,TRBJ2-3,-,TRBD2,CASSLGSGRGSTDTQYF,TGTGCCAGCAGCTTAGGTAGCGGGCGGGGGAGCACAGATACGCAGTATTTT
TRBV6-1,TRBJ1-6,few,-,CASSTLGAGGNSPLHF,TGTGCCAGCAGCACCCTCGGGGCAGGCGGTAATTCACCCCTCCACTTT
TRBV19,TRBJ2-1,few,-,CASSILKDGYYNEQFF,TGTGCCAGTAGTATTTTAAAGGACGGGTACTACAATGAGCAGTTCTTC
TRBV7-9,TRBJ1-1,-,-,CASSLTGGTEAFF,TGTGCCAGCAGCTTAACGGGGGGTACTGAAGCTTTCTTT
TRBV6-1,TRBJ1-4,few,TRBD1,CASSPRTGGNEKLFF,TGTGCCAGCAGTCCCCGGACAGGGGGTAATGAAAAACTGTTTTTT
TRBV19,TRBJ2-7,once,TRBD2,CASSIGTSGSYEQYF,TGTGCCAGTAGTATAGGGACGAGCGGGAGCTACGAGCAGTACTTC
TRBV7-2,TRBJ1-5,-,-,CASSFVLRSGQPQHF,TGTGCCAGCAGCTTCGTCCTGAGGTCAGGTCAGCCCCAGCATTTT
TRBV12-3/TRBV12-4,TRBJ1-1,-,-,CASSFRRVNTEAFF,TGTGCCAGCAGTTTTAGGAGGGTTAACACTGAAGCTTTCTTT
TRBV29-1,TRBJ1-1,-,TRBD1,CSVLQGASTEAFF,TGCAGCGTACTACAGGGGGCGAGCACTGAAGCTTTCTTT
TRBV30,TRBJ2-7,few,-,CAWSGVSEQYF,TGTGCCTGGAGTGGGGTTTCCGAGCAGTACTTC
TRBV6-1,TRBJ2-1,-,TRBD1,CASRTGTENEQFF,TGTGCCAGCAGAACCGGGACAGAAAATGAGCAGTTCTTC
TRBV25-1,TRBJ2-5,-,-,CASSESQGEETQYF,TGTGCCAGCAGTGAATCGCAGGGAGAAGAGACCCAGTACTTC
TRBV2,TRBJ1-5,-,TRBD1,CASSTGQVNQPQHF,TGTGCCAGCAGCACGGGACAGGTCAATCAGCCCCAGCATTTT
TRBV25-1,TRBJ1-3,few,-,CASSDWGGTRFGNTIYF,TGTGCCAGCAGTGATTGGGGCGGCACCCGGTTTGGAAACACCATATATTTT
TRBV24-1,TRBJ2-7,-,TRBD1,CATSDPGTGSAYEQYF,TGTGCCACCAGTGACCCCGGGACAGGGAGTGCCTACGAGCAGTACTTC
TRBV2,TRBJ2-5,-,-,CASSVLLTPQETQYF,TGTGCCAGCAGTGTTTTGCTCACGCCGCAAGAGACCCAGTACTTC
TRBV5-1,TRBJ2-7,once,TRBD1,CASSHGQGYEQYF,TGCGCCAGCAGCCACGGACAGGGGTACGAGCAGTACTTC
TRBV15,TRBJ2-7,few,TRBD1,CATSRGRGRAYEQYF,TGTGCCACCAGCAGAGGAAGGGGGCGGGCCTACGAGCAGTACTTC